The rows below give T cell receptor beta chains drawn from one sample of a study of cytomegalovirus exposure and HLA in healthy donors. The assay was immunoSEQ multiplex PCR, and TCRdb's table has in-frame clones only and misses some. The table lists some 94,000 clones, approximately 71% of them singletons. The source material was PBMCs. These receptors came from a man aged 45-65 years in good health and CMV-seronegative. Each CDR3 is given with its conserved first and last residue.

V | CDR3
TRBV6-5 | CASSYSGTGTYNEQFF
TRBV11-2 | CASRTLTGGLAGNTIYF
TRBV7-3 | CASSRERYNEQFF
TRBV19 | CASSPSGGSLTDTQYF
TRBV5-1 | CASSHGQPTYGYTF
TRBV29-1 | CSWRITGDNTEAFF
TRBV5-6 | CASSIHRGLSQYF
TRBV5-1 | CASSVGRGVGDEQFF
TRBV7-2 | CASSAIASSYNEQFF
TRBV20-1 | CSASSNYGYTF
TRBV30 | CAWDKTSGGTEAFF
TRBV2 | CATRRQWNTEAFF
TRBV6-6 | CASRHGTSGGPYEQYF
TRBV29-1 | CSVGLAGTTDTQYF
TRBV7-2 | CASSSPSGSNTQYF
TRBV2 | CASSDDRGLQETQYF
TRBV6-5 | CASSYSWWEGAGELFF
TRBV19 | CASSITESYGYTF
TRBV11-3 | CASSLGDRAGANVLTF
TRBV12-5 | CASGPLWGMDTGELFF
TRBV7-9 | CASSLALAGTYNEQFF
TRBV2 | CASSDFVTEAFF
TRBV7-9 | CASSLAGVTEAFF
TRBV5-4 | CASNNYPGDRANEAFF
TRBV4-1 | CASSARQGLEAFF
TRBV7-9 | CATGQGVYTGELFF
TRBV29-1 | CSVEGTSGRAHTDTQYF
TRBV10-3 | CAIGLRAEETQYF
TRBV30 | CAWTGQETQYF
TRBV4-3 | CASSQASDRDDTQYF
TRBV4-3 | CASSQSGTHGANVLTF
TRBV6-6 | CASSNQAYQPQHF
TRBV6-1 | CASSLGQGFGDTQYF
TRBV5-6 | CASSRGQGRGQPQHF
TRBV14 | CASSQLTGKWYGYTF
TRBV6-5 | CASSYASQETQYF
TRBV30 | CAWAGFDEKLFF
TRBV29-1 | CSVQGLAGGGGYNEQFF
TRBV4-3 | CASSQAPWTAYGETQYF
TRBV19 | CASRERGGLTAGRSYEQYF
TRBV7-2 | CASSPQGGAYEQYF
TRBV5-1 | CASSHGTGNTDTQYF
TRBV9 | CASSQREGHGELFF
TRBV19 | CASSTVRQGIVYGYTF
TRBV4-2 | CASSLLQGSAYEQYF
TRBV30 | CAWRRAGGLTGELFF